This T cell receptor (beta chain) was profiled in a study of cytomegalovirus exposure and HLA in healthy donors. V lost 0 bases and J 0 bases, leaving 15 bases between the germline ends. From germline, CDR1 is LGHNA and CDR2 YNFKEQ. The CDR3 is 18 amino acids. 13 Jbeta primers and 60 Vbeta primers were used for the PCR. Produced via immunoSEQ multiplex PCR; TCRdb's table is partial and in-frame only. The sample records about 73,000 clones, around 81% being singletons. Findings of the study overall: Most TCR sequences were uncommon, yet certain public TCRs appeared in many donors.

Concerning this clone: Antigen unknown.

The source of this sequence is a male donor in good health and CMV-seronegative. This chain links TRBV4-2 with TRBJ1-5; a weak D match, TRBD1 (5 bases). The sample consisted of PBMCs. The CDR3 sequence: CASSQDLTGFHSNQPQHF. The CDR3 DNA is TGTGCCAGCAGCCAAGATCTAACAGGTTTCCATAGCAATCAGCCCCAGCATTTT.